These T cell receptor beta chains were read from a single sample in a study of blood T cells in healthy people across ages. TCRdb reprocessed the 5' RACE reads with MiXCR, giving one entry per CDR3 protein. Here the sample spans under 800,000 distinct CDR3 sequences, roughly 21% being singletons. The sequencing sample was made of blood. The receptors derive from a man between 65 and 85 years old in good health. Each CDR3 is given with its conserved first and last residue. A D gene is named only where the DNA matches it firmly. The size entry is marked missing in some rows and otherwise reads once, few, many or a size class.

TGCAGCGTTGAATTTCCCTGGGAGGGGGGCGGGAGGAATGAGCAGTTCTTC	CSVEFPWEGGGRNEQFF	NA	TRBD2	TRBV29-1	TRBJ2-1
TGCGCCAGCAGCCCGGGCCCAGGGGACAAAAACATTCAGTACTTC	CASSPGPGDKNIQYF	NA	NA	TRBV5-1	TRBJ2-4
TGTGCCAGCAGCGTCGCCATAAACTATGGCTACACCTTC	CASSVAINYGYTF	NA	NA	TRBV7-2	TRBJ1-2
TGTGCCAGCAGTTCGGGACTAGCGGGAGCCTACGAGCAGTACTTC	CASSSGLAGAYEQYF	many	TRBD2	TRBV5-1	TRBJ2-7
TGTGCCAGTAGTATAGGGGACGGTGCTGAAGCTTTCTTT	CASSIGDGAEAFF	few	NA	TRBV19	TRBJ1-1
TGTGCCAGCATCCCTCTCGTGGACAGCATAACAGATACGCAGTATTTT	CASIPLVDSITDTQYF	few	NA	TRBV7-2	TRBJ2-3
TGTGCCAGCAGCTCTCGGGACAGTGAAGCTTTCTTT	CASSSRDSEAFF	NA	TRBD1	TRBV7-6	TRBJ1-1
TGTGCCAGCAGTTTTTTTATCGGATACGAGCAGTACTTC	CASSFFIGYEQYF	NA	NA	TRBV28	TRBJ2-7
TGTGCCAGCAGCCAAAGTTCCCGCACCGGGGAGCTGTTTTTT	CASSQSSRTGELFF	NA	NA	TRBV3-1	TRBJ2-2
TGCAGTGCTAGGGAGGGAGGATACAATGAGCAGTTCTTC	CSAREGGYNEQFF	few	NA	TRBV20-1	TRBJ2-1
TGCAGTGCAAATGGACTAGGGATGGAAGATACGCAGTATTTT	CSANGLGMEDTQYF	few	TRBD2	TRBV20-1	TRBJ2-3
TGTGCCAGCAGTTACCCAGGGAAAGGGACCCAGTACTTC	CASSYPGKGTQYF	few	NA	TRBV6-2/TRBV6-3	TRBJ2-5
TGTGCCAGCAGCTTGGGGGGTCCCGGAGGCAATCAGCCCCAGCATTTT	CASSLGGPGGNQPQHF	NA	NA	TRBV5-5	TRBJ1-5
TGCAGCGTTCGAGGGACAGAAGAGACCCAGTACTTC	CSVRGTEETQYF	many	TRBD1	TRBV29-1	TRBJ2-5
TGTGCCAGCAGCCAATTGGTAGCGCCACCTGAGCAGCTCTTC	CASSQLVAPPEQLF	few	NA	TRBV4-2	TRBJ2-5
TGCAGTGCTAGACAAAATGAGCAGTTCTTC	CSARQNEQFF	many	NA	TRBV20-1	TRBJ2-1
TGCGCCAGCAGTTTACCTGACCAGGGGGCATATAGCAATCAGCCCCAGCATTTT	CASSLPDQGAYSNQPQHF	NA	TRBD1	TRBV28	TRBJ1-5
TGCAGTGCTCCTCCCGGGCCGGGAAACATTCAGTACTTC	CSAPPGPGNIQYF	NA	NA	TRBV20-1	TRBJ2-4
TGCAGTGCGCCGGACAGGGTGAACACCGGGGAGCTGTTTTTT	CSAPDRVNTGELFF	NA	TRBD1	TRBV20-1	TRBJ2-2
TGTGCCAGCATCGCCAGCAGGGCAGGTAGCGGGAGAGTAACCAATGAGCAGTTCTTC	CASIASRAGSGRVTNEQFF	NA	TRBD2	TRBV28	TRBJ2-1
TGTGCCAGCAGTGAAACCCCTCGGACAGGCCACTCTGGGGCCAACGTCCTGACTTTC	CASSETPRTGHSGANVLTF	many	NA	TRBV21-1	TRBJ2-6
TGTGCCAGCAGTCCGGGACAGGCGAGAACTGAAGCTTTCTTT	CASSPGQARTEAFF	many	TRBD1	TRBV12-3/TRBV12-4	TRBJ1-1